Described below is a single T cell receptor (beta chain) sequence and its context. The data were obtained in a study of shared clonotypes between healthy human individuals. The repertoire was sequenced with immunoSEQ multiplex PCR; TCRdb's copy has only in-frame clones and lacks some. This sample has millions of clones; over 85% occur once, and the top ten carry under 0.15%. Per the germline V gene, CDR1 is GTSNPN and CDR2 is SVGIG (reference sequence). This CDR3 region has 14 residues. V was clipped by 0 bases and J by 7 bases, with 13 bases between them. This sequence originates from a man between 18 and 29 years old in good health. This chain uses TRBV30 with TRBJ2-4; no definite D call. Input material: naive CD4+ T cells sorted from blood. Subset: CD45RA+ positively selected. This chain's CDR3 is CAWSVSFSGNIQYF. The CDR3 DNA reads as TGTGCCTGGAGTGTATCGTTCTCGGGTAACATTCAGTACTTC.